The TCR beta chain described here comes from a study of blood T cell repertoires in COVID-19. TCRdb's copy holds only in-frame clones and misses some; the assay was immunoSEQ multiplex PCR. The sample records almost 250,000 clones, around 89% being singletons. This clone was counted a single time. The V end lost 4 bases, the J end lost 3 bases, and 10 bases lay between the germline ends. CDR1 is SGHRS and CDR2 is YFSETQ in the germline V gene. The CDR3 consists of 13 residues. The source material was PBMCs or T cells enriched from blood (not recorded which). This TCR was sampled from a woman aged 25-40 years who had recovered from COVID-19. V is TRBV5-1 and J is TRBJ1-1, with a weak D call TRBD1 (5 bases). The CDR3 region has the DNA TGCGCCAGCAGCATCGGGGGGGACACTGAAGCTTTCTTT. Translation: CASSIGGDTEAFF.